The clone carrying this T cell receptor beta chain was picked up a small number of times. Its antigen is as yet unknown. This sample was taken from a study of T-cell memory formation after mild COVID-19. General observations from the study: CD4/CD8 balance held among clones contracting day 15 to 85, and later expanders leaned CD4+.

TCR alpha and TCR beta cDNA libraries carrying sample barcodes and UMIs came from 5'RACE with constant-segment primers. TCRdb ran MiXCR on the 5' RACE reads and lists one entry per CDR3 protein. The sample yields hundreds of thousands of distinct CDR3 sequences, around 17% seen once. The CDR3 contains 16 residues. V lost 2 bases and J 5 bases, leaving 18 bases between the germline ends. Germline V gives CDR1 LNHNV, CDR2 YYDKDF (reference sequence). Material: PBMCs or a T cell subset sorted from them (not recorded which). The clonotype was recovered from a man in his late teens or twenties who had mild COVID-19 (a few samples of this study predate the infection). Cell type and time point are not known. The chain uses TRBV15 and TRBJ2-5; a possible D gene is TRBD1 (6 bases). For the CDR3, the DNA is TGTGCCACCAGCAGAAACCGACAGGCGGAGGCGGAGACCCAGTACTTC. Translated: CATSRNRQAEAETQYF.